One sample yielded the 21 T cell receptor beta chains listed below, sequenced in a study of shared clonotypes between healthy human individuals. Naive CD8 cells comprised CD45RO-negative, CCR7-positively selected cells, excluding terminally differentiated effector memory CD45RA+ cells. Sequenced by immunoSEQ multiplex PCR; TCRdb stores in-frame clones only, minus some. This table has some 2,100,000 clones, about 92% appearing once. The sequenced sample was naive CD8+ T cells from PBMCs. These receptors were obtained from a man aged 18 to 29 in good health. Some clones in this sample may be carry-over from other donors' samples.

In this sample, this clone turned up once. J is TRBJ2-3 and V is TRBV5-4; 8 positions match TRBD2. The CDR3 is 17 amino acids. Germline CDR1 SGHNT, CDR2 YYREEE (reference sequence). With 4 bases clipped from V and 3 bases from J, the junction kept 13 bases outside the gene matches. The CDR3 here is CASSTGPPSGSTDTQYF. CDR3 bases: TGTGCCAGCAGCACCGGACCCCCCAGCGGGAGTACAGATACGCAGTATTTT.

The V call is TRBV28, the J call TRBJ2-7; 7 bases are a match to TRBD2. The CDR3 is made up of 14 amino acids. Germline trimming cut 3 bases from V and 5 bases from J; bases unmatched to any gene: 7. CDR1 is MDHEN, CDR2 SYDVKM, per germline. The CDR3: CASSFFGGGNEQYF. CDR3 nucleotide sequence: TGTGCCAGCAGTTTTTTTGGGGGAGGGAACGAGCAGTACTTC. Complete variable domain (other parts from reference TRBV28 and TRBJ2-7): DVKVTQSSRYLVKRTGEKVFLECVQDMDHENMFWYRQDPGLGLRLIYFSYDVKMKEKGDIPEGYSVSREKKERFSLILESASTNQTSMYLCASSFFGGGNEQYFGPGTRLTVT.

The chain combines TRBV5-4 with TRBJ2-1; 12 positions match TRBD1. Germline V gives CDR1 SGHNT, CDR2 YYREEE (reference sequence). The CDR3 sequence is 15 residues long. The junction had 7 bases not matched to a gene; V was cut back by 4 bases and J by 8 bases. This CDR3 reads CASSRRDRGRDEQFF. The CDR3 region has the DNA TGTGCCAGCAGCAGGCGGGACAGGGGGCGGGATGAGCAGTTCTTC.

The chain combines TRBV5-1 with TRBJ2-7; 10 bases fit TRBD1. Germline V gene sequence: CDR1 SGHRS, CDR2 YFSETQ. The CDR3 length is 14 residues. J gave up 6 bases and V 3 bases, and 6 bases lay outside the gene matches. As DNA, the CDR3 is TGCGCCAGCAGCTGGACAGGGGGAGCAAGCGAGCAGTACTTC. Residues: CASSWTGGASEQYF.

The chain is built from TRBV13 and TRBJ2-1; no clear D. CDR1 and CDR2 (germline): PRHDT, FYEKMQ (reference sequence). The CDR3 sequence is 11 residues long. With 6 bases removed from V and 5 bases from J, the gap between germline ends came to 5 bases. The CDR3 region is CASSWDNEQFF. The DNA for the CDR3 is TGTGCCAGCAGTTGGGACAATGAGCAGTTCTTC.

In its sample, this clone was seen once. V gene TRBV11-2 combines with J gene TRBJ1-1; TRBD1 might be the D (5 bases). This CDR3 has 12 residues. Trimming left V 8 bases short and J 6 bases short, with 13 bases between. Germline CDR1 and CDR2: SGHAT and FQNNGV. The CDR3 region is CASSGGGSEAFF. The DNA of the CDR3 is TGTGCCAGCTCCGGGGGGGGATCTGAAGCTTTCTTT.

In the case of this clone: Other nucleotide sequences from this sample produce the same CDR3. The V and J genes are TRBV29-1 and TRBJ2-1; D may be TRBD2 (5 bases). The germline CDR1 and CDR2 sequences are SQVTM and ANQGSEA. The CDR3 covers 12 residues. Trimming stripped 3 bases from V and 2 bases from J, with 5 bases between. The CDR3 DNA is TGCAGCGTTGAGGGAGCCTACAATGAGCAGTTCTTC. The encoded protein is CSVEGAYNEQFF.

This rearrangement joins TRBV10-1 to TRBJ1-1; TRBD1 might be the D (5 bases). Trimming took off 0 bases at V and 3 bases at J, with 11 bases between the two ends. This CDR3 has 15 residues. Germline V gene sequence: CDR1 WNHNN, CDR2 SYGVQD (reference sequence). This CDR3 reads CASSESRGMDTEAFF. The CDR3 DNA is TGCGCCAGCAGTGAGTCGCGGGGGATGGACACTGAAGCTTTCTTT.

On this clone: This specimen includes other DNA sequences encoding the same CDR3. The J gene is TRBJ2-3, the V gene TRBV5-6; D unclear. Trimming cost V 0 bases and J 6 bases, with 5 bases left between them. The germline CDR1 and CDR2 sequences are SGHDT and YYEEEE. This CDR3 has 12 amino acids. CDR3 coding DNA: TGTGCCAGCAGCTTGGGGGCCGATACGCAGTATTTT. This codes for CASSLGADTQYF.

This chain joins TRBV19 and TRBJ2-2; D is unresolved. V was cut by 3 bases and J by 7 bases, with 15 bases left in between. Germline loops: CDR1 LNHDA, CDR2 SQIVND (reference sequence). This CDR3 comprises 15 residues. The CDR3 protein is CASSIMSVGVGELFF. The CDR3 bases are TGTGCCAGTAGTATCATGTCAGTCGGAGTCGGGGAGCTGTTTTTT.

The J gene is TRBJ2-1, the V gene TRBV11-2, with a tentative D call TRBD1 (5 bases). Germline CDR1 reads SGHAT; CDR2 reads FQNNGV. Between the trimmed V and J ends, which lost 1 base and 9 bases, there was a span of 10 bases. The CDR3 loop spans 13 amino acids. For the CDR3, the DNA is TGTGCCAGCAGCTTAGGGGGCAACGGTGAGCAGTTCTTC. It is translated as CASSLGGNGEQFF.

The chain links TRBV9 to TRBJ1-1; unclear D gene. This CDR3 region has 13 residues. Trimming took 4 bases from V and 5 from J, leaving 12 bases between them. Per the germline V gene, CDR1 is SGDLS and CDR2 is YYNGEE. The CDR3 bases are TGTGCCAGCAGCCCGACGGCGGTGACTGAAGCTTTCTTT. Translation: CASSPTAVTEAFF.

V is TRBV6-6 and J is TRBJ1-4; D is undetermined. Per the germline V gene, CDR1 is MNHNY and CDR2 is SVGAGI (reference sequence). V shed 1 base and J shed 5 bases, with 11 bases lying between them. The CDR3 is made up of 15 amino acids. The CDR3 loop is CASSYFEGGNEKLFF. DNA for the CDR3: TGTGCCAGCAGTTACTTCGAGGGTGGGAATGAAAAACTGTTTTTT.

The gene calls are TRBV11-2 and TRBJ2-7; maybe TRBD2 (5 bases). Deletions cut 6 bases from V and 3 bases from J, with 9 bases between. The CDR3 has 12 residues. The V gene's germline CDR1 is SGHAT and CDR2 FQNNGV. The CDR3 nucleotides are TGTGCCAGCAGGTCCGGACTCTACGAGCAGTACTTC. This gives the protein CASRSGLYEQYF.

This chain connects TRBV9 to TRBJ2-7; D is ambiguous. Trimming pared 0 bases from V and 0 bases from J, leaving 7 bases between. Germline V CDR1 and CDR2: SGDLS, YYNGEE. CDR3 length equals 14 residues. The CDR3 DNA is TGTGCCAGCAGCGTAGGGGTGGACTCCTACGAGCAGTACTTC. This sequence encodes CASSVGVDSYEQYF. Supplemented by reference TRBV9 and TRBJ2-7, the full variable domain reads DSGVTQTPKHLITATGQRVTLRCSPRSGDLSVYWYQQSLDQGLQFLIQYYNGEERAKGNILERFSAQQFPDLHSELNLSSLELGDSALYFCASSVGVDSYEQYFGPGTRLTVT.

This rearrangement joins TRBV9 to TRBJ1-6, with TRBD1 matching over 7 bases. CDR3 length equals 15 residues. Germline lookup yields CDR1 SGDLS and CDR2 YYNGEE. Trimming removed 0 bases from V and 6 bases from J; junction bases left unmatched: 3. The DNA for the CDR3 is TGTGCCAGCAGCGTAGTTGGGACAGCTAATTCACCCCTCCACTTT. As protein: CASSVVGTANSPLHF.

The CDR3 reads CASSPRWGAYEKLFF. CDR3 nucleotides: TGCGCCAGCAGCCCCCGGTGGGGGGCATATGAAAAACTGTTTTTT. V is TRBV4-1 and J is TRBJ1-4, with D tentatively TRBD1 (6 bases). CDR1 and CDR2 (germline): MGHRA, YSYEKL. The V gene lost 4 bases and the J gene lost 6 bases, with 15 bases spanning the gap. The CDR3 loop spans 15 amino acids.

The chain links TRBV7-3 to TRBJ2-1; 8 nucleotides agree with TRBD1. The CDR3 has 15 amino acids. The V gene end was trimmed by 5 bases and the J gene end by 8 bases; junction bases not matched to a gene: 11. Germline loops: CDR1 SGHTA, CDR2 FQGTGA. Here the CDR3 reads CASSLVGTGNDEQFF. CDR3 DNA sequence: TGTGCCAGCAGCCTGGTGGGGACAGGAAATGATGAGCAGTTCTTC.

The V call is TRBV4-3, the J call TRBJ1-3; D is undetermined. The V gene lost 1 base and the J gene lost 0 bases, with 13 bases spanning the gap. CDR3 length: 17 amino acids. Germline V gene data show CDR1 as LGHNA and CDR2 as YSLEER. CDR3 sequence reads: CASSQGAALSSGNTIYF. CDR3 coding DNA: TGCGCCAGCAGCCAAGGGGCAGCTCTGAGCTCTGGAAACACCATATATTTT.

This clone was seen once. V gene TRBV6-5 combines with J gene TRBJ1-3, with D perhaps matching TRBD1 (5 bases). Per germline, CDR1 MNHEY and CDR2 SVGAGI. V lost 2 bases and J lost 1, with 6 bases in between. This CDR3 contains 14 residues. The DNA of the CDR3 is TGTGCCAGCAGTTACCAGGGTTCTGGAAACACCATATATTTT. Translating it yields CASSYQGSGNTIYF.

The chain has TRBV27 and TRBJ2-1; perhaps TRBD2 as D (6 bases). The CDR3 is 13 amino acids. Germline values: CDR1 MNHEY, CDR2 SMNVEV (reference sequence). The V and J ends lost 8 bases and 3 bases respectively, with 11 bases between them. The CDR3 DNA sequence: TGTGCCAGCGGACGAGCGGGCTACAATGAGCAGTTCTTC. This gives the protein CASGRAGYNEQFF.